The rows below give T cell receptor beta chains drawn from one sample of a study of Ad26.COV2.S vaccination and SARS-CoV-2 variants. Sequencing was performed with immunoSEQ multiplex PCR; in TCRdb, only in-frame clones are kept and a portion is missing. Of around 450,000 clones in the sample, roughly 90% were seen once. Specimen: peripheral blood, collected in a trial of Ad26.COV2.S vaccine versus placebo. The receptors derive from a person between 18 and 59 years old who received the Ad26.COV2.S COVID-19 vaccine or a placebo. Both conserved end residues are part of each CDR3. The D gene is left open where the match is weak. Clone size is shown for a subset of rows, as once, few, many or a class of expanded clone.

. | 11 | TRBJ2-7 | TRBV20-1 | . | TGCAGTGCTAGAATCGTATACGAGCAGTACTTC | CSARIVYEQYF
. | 17 | TRBJ1-6 | TRBV7-9 | . | TGTGCCAGCAGCCAGACCGTCGGCAGTTCCTATAATTCACCCCTCCACTTT | CASSQTVGSSYNSPLHF
once | 10 | TRBJ2-3 | TRBV6-5 | . | TGTGCCACTACCAGGGATACGCAGTATTTT | CATTRDTQYF
. | 13 | TRBJ1-6 | TRBV4-3 | . | TGCGCCAGCAGCCAAGATCGTAATTCACCCCTCCACTTT | CASSQDRNSPLHF
. | 14 | TRBJ2-2 | TRBV7-9 | . | TGTGCCAGCAGCTTAGGGGCGAACACCGGGGAGCTGTTTTTT | CASSLGANTGELFF
. | 10 | TRBJ2-7 | TRBV6-6 | . | TGTGCCAGCGGGGCCCGGCGGCAGTACTTC | CASGARRQYF
. | 12 | TRBJ2-3 | TRBV21-1 | . | TGTGCCAAGGGACAAGGCACAGATACGCAGTATTTT | CAKGQGTDTQYF
. | 14 | TRBJ2-7 | TRBV6-5 | . | TGTGCCAGCAAAACGGGGGCAGGTTCCTACGAGCAGTACTTC | CASKTGAGSYEQYF
. | 16 | TRBJ2-2 | TRBV5-1 | TRBD1 | TGCGCCAGCAGCTTGTCTAGGGGGCTGGACACCGGGGAGCTGTTTTTT | CASSLSRGLDTGELFF
. | 15 | TRBJ2-1 | TRBV11-3 | . | TGTGCCAGCAGCTCGTACTCGAGCTCCTACAATGAGCAGTTCTTC | CASSSYSSSYNEQFF
. | 14 | TRBJ1-4 | TRBV6-5 | TRBD1 | TGTGCCAGCACTCGGACAGGGGGAAATGAAAAACTGTTTTTT | CASTRTGGNEKLFF
. | 17 | TRBJ1-1 | TRBV30 | TRBD1 | TGTGCCTGGAATCCGGGACAGGTCCTACTCGTGAACACTGAAGCTTTCTTT | CAWNPGQVLLVNTEAFF
. | 16 | TRBJ1-1 | TRBV29-1 | . | TGCAGCGTTGAAGATTGGAAGAGGGAGGGCGGCACTGAAGCTTTCTTT | CSVEDWKREGGTEAFF
. | 13 | TRBJ1-2 | TRBV11-2 | . | TGTGCCAGCAGCTTGGAGACGGACTATGGCTACACCTTC | CASSLETDYGYTF
. | 14 | TRBJ2-5 | TRBV5-4 | . | TGTGCCAGCAGCTTGGAGGGATATGAAGAGACCCAGTACTTC | CASSLEGYEETQYF
. | 15 | TRBJ2-3 | TRBV6-2/TRBV6-3 | . | TGTGCCAGCAGTTACGTAGATCCCACCTCACATACGCAGTATTTT | CASSYVDPTSHTQYF
. | 14 | TRBJ2-7 | TRBV4-1 | TRBD1 | TGCGCCAGCAGCTACCGGGACAGGGGCTACGAGCAGTACTTC | CASSYRDRGYEQYF
once | 14 | TRBJ2-7 | TRBV6-5 | . | TGTGCCAGCAGTTACGGGTCCGTTTCCTACGAGCAGTACTTC | CASSYGSVSYEQYF
. | 14 | TRBJ1-5 | TRBV6-2/TRBV6-3 | . | TGTGCCAGCAGTCGCCAGGGATCACTCCAGCCCCAGCATTTT | CASSRQGSLQPQHF
. | 17 | TRBJ2-3 | TRBV11-2 | TRBD2 | TGTGCCAGCAGCGCCAATCCACCTAGCGGACACACAGATACGCAGTATTTT | CASSANPPSGHTDTQYF
. | 15 | TRBJ1-2 | TRBV5-4 | . | TGTGCCAGCAGCTCGGGAAGGTCGAGGGCAAGCGGCTACACCTTC | CASSSGRSRASGYTF
. | 14 | TRBJ1-1 | TRBV5-1 | . | TGCGCCAGCAGCTTGCAGCTGCCAACCACTGAAGCTTTCTTT | CASSLQLPTTEAFF
. | 13 | TRBJ1-6 | TRBV5-5 | . | TGTGCCAGCAGCTTGGGCAGTAATTCACCCCTCCACTTT | CASSLGSNSPLHF
. | 16 | TRBJ2-7 | TRBV27 | TRBD1 | TGTGCCAGCAGGATTACCCTGGGACAGGGGGATCACGAGCAGTACTTC | CASRITLGQGDHEQYF
. | 11 | TRBJ2-7 | TRBV6-2/TRBV6-3 | . | TGTGCCAGCAGTTACTTCCGCGAGCAGTACTTC | CASSYFREQYF
. | 14 | TRBJ1-1 | TRBV2 | TRBD1 | TGTGCCAGTGAACTCGGACAGGGGGGGACTGAAGCTTTCTTT | CASELGQGGTEAFF
. | 15 | TRBJ2-5 | TRBV28 | . | TGTGCCAGCGGGCCTCCGGGACCGTACCAAGAGACCCAGTACTTC | CASGPPGPYQETQYF
. | 13 | TRBJ1-5 | TRBV6-2/TRBV6-3 | . | TGTGCCAGCAGTTTTACCAGCGATCAGCCCCAGCATTTT | CASSFTSDQPQHF
. | 13 | TRBJ2-5 | TRBV5-6 | . | TGTGCCAGCAGTTCTATCATGGTTGAGACCCAGTACTTC | CASSSIMVETQYF
. | 13 | TRBJ1-6 | TRBV6-4 | . | TGTGCCAGCAGTGCACAGGGAGGATCACCCCTCCACTTT | CASSAQGGSPLHF
. | 15 | TRBJ1-4 | TRBV4-1 | TRBD1 | TGCGCCAGCAGCCGGGACAGGGAGATATATGAAAAACTGTTTTTT | CASSRDREIYEKLFF
few | 14 | TRBJ1-2 | TRBV14 | . | TGTGCCAGCAGCCAACCGGGAGGGATCTATGGCTACACCTTC | CASSQPGGIYGYTF
. | 15 | TRBJ2-1 | TRBV5-1 | . | TGCGCCAGTCGGGACACACGAAGCTCCTACAATGAGCAGTTCTTC | CASRDTRSSYNEQFF
. | 12 | TRBJ1-1 | TRBV7-9 | . | TGTGCCAGCAGCCAAACTTCCGTGGGGGCTTTCTTT | CASSQTSVGAFF
. | 12 | TRBJ1-5 | TRBV19 | . | TGTGCCAGCCGCAGCGGCAATCAGCCCCAGCATTTT | CASRSGNQPQHF
. | 15 | TRBJ2-3 | TRBV6-5 | . | TGTGCCAGCAGTTACAGGGGGAGGAGCACAGATACGCAGTATTTT | CASSYRGRSTDTQYF
few | 14 | TRBJ2-3 | TRBV5-4 | . | TGTGCCAGCAGCTTAGATCCTAGCACAGATACGCAGTATTTT | CASSLDPSTDTQYF
once | 17 | TRBJ2-1 | TRBV28 | TRBD2 | TGTGCCAGCAGGGAGGGACTAGCGGGGAGAGCCTACAATGAGCAGTTCTTC | CASREGLAGRAYNEQFF
. | 13 | TRBJ2-7 | TRBV9 | . | TGTGCCAGCAGCGTAGGGGGCAAAGACGAGCAGTACTTC | CASSVGGKDEQYF
once | 16 | TRBJ1-2 | TRBV10-3 | TRBD1 | TGTGCCACCCTAACAGGGGCAACGGGAGGTAACTATGGCTACACCTTC | CATLTGATGGNYGYTF
once | 15 | TRBJ2-1 | TRBV19 | TRBD2 | TGTGCCAGTGGCCAACTAGCGGGGGGAGCATATGAGCAGTTCTTC | CASGQLAGGAYEQFF
few | 11 | TRBJ2-3 | TRBV2 | . | TGTGCCAGCAGCTACACAGATACGCAGTATTTT | CASSYTDTQYF
. | 17 | TRBJ2-3 | TRBV10-3 | . | TGTGCCATCAGTGAGAGGGACGGAGGGCCGAGCACAGATACGCAGTATTTT | CAISERDGGPSTDTQYF
. | 15 | TRBJ2-5 | TRBV7-6 | TRBD1 | TGTGCCAGCAGCTCAGGGACAGGGTTGGTGGAGACCCAGTACTTC | CASSSGTGLVETQYF
. | 20 | TRBJ2-3 | TRBV3-1/TRBV3-2 | TRBD2 | TGTGCCAGCAGCCAAGAAACCACCACTCTAGCGGGGGGGCCCACAGATACGCAGTATTTT | CASSQETTTLAGGPTDTQYF
. | 16 | TRBJ2-7 | TRBV19 | . | TGTGCCAGTAGTAAGAGCCCGGGAGCGCTTGGTTACGAGCAGTACTTC | CASSKSPGALGYEQYF
. | 15 | TRBJ1-4 | TRBV3-1/TRBV3-2 | . | TGTGCCAGCAGCAAGCTGGCTTCGACTAATGAAAAACTGTTTTTT | CASSKLASTNEKLFF
. | 15 | TRBJ1-4 | TRBV2 | . | TGTGCCAGCAGTGAACTCATGACGGATAATGAAAAACTGTTTTTT | CASSELMTDNEKLFF
. | 13 | TRBJ2-7 | TRBV7-2 | . | TGTGCCAGCAGCTTAGGGTTTCCCTACGAGCAGTACTTC | CASSLGFPYEQYF
. | 14 | TRBJ2-5 | TRBV5-1 | . | TGCGCCAGCAGCTTGGTAGGAGCTCTAGAGACCCAGTACTTC | CASSLVGALETQYF
. | 13 | TRBJ2-7 | TRBV28 | . | TGTGCCAGCAGTCCCCGGGACAAGAACGAGCAGTACTTC | CASSPRDKNEQYF
. | 15 | TRBJ2-5 | TRBV6-5 | . | TGTGCCAGCAGTTACGTGTGGGCTAACCAAGAGACCCAGTACTTC | CASSYVWANQETQYF
once | 17 | TRBJ2-3 | TRBV5-1 | TRBD2 | TGCGCCAGCAGCCGCAGACTAGCGGGGGATAGCACAGATACGCAGTATTTT | CASSRRLAGDSTDTQYF
. | 12 | TRBJ1-4 | TRBV24-1 | . | TGTGCCACCAGTCAGGGGCCCGAAAAACTGTTTTTT | CATSQGPEKLFF
. | 15 | TRBJ2-2 | TRBV6-6 | . | TGTGCCGGGTCTAAAGCTCGAGCAGGGACCGGGGAGCTGTTTTTT | CAGSKARAGTGELFF